This T cell receptor (beta chain) appears in the sequencing data of a study of graft-versus-host responses after intestinal transplantation. Study in general: The study gave all recipients anti-thymocyte globulin induction, then tacrolimus and steroids for approximately three years. Study-wide findings and caveats: Among circulating GvH clones, peak levels were associated with early post-transplant declines in HvG clones. Investigators detected GvH clones in recipient marrow, with some emerging earlier in ileum or blood.

There are 16 residues in the CDR3. Germline V gene data show CDR1 as WNHNN and CDR2 as SYGVQD (reference sequence). V gave up 2 bases and J gave up 0 bases, with 14 bases separating them. Data came from immunoSEQ multiplex PCR; TCRdb stores just in-frame clones and leaves some out. In the table there are some 44,000 clones, about 94% of which are singletons. Details on this clone: Its antigen is currently unknown.

The material sequenced was PBMCs, taken around 350 days after intestinal transplant. This chain connects TRBV10-1 to TRBJ2-7; tentative D call: TRBD2 (5 bases). The source is a human patient who received an intestinal transplant, so some T cells may come from the graft donor. CDR3 nucleotides: TGCGCCAGCAGTGAGATGAGGACTGGCCTCTCCTACGAGCAGTACTTC. Translating gives CASSEMRTGLSYEQYF.